The present T cell receptor beta chain was sequenced within a study of tumor-infiltrating lymphocytes in oesophageal squamous cell carcinoma. This clonotype occurred once. Germline V gene lookup returns CDR1 MDHEN and CDR2 SYDVKM. The CDR3 is made up of 13 amino acids. TCRdb recomputed calls from the PCR reads with MiXCR, one row per CDR3 protein. This sample has around 22,000 distinct CDR3 sequences, with roughly a third found just once. The chain uses TRBV28 and TRBJ2-4; D unclear. Gene TRBJ1-2 matches the end of the DNA better, so the J call may be wrong. Source material: esophageal tumor tissue. The clonotype originates from a female donor with esophageal squamous cell carcinoma. The chain's CDR3 is CASSLTPGSGYTF. In DNA form, the CDR3 reads TGTGCCAGCAGTCTAACCCCCGGGTCTGGCTACACCTTC.